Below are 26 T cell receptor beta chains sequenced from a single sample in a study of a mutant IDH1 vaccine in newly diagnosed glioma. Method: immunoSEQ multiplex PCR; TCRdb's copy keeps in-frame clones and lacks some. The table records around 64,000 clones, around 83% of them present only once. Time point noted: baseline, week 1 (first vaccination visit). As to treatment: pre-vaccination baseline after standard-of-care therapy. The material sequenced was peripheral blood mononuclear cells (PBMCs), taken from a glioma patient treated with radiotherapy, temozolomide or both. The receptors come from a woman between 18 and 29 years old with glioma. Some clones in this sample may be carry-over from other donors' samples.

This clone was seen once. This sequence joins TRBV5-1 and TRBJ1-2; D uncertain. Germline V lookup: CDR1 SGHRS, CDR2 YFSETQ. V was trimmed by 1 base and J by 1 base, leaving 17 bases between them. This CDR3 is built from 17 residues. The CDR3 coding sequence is TGCGCCAGCAGCTTGAGTTCCAGTGGACCGATTAACTATGGCTACACCTTC. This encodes CASSLSSSGPINYGYTF.

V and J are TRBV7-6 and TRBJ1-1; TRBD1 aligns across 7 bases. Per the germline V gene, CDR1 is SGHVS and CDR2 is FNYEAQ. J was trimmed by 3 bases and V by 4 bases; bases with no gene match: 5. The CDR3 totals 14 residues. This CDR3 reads CASSSTTGDTEAFF. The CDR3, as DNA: TGTGCCAGCAGCTCGACTACAGGGGACACTGAAGCTTTCTTT.

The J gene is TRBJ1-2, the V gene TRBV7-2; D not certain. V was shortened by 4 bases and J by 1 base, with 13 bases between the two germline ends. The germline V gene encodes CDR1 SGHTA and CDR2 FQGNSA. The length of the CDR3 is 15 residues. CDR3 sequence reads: CASSSYTGGNYGYTF. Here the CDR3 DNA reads TGTGCCAGCAGCTCTTACACGGGAGGTAACTATGGCTACACCTTC.

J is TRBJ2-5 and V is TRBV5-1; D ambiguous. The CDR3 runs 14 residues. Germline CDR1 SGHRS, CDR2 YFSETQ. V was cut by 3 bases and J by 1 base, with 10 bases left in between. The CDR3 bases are TGCGCCAGCAGCTCCGACGGCCTCCAAGAGACCCAGTACTTC. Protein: CASSSDGLQETQYF.

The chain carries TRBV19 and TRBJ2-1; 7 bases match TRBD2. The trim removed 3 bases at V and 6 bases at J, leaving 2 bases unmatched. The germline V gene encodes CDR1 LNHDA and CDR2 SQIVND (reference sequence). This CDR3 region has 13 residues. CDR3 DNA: TGTGCCAGTAGTATCCTAGCGGTCAATGAGCAGTTCTTC. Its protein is CASSILAVNEQFF.

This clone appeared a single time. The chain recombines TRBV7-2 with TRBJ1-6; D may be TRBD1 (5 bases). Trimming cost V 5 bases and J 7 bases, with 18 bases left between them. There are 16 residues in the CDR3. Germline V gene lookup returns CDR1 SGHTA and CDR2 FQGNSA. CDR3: CASSPGPWMRNSPLHF. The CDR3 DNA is TGTGCCAGCAGCCCGGGACCGTGGATGAGGAATTCACCCCTCCACTTT.

CDR3: CAWSAWQETQYF. The CDR3 DNA sequence: TGTGCCTGGAGTGCCTGGCAAGAGACCCAGTACTTC. The gene calls are TRBV30 and TRBJ2-5, with no clear D. Trimming took 1 base from V and 2 from J, leaving 5 bases between them. There are 12 residues in the CDR3. The germline V gene encodes CDR1 GTSNPN and CDR2 SVGIG (reference sequence).

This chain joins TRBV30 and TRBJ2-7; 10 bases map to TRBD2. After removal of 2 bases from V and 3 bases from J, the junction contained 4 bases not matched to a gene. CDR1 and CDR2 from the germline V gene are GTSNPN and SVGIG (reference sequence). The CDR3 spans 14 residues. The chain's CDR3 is CAWSKTSGFYEQYF. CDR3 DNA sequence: TGTGCCTGGAGTAAGACTAGCGGGTTCTACGAGCAGTACTTC. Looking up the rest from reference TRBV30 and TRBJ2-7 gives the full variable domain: SQTIHQWPATLVQPVGSPLSLECTVEGTSNPNLYWYRQAAGRGLQLLFYSVGIGQISSEVPQNLSASRPQDRQFILSSKKLLLSDSGFYLCAWSKTSGFYEQYFGPGTRLTVT.

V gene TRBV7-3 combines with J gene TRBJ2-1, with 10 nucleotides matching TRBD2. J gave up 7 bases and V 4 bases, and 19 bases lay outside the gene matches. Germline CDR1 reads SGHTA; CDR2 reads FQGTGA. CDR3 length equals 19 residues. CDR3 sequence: CASSSPWASGRRGMNEQFF. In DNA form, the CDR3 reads TGTGCCAGCAGCTCCCCATGGGCTAGCGGGAGAAGGGGTATGAATGAGCAGTTCTTC.

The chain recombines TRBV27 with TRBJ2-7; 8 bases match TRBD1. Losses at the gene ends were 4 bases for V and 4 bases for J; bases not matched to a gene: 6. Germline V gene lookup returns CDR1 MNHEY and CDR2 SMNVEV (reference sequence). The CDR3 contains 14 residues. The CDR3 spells CASSSGTGWYEQYF. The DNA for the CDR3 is TGTGCCAGCAGTTCCGGGACAGGTTGGTACGAGCAGTACTTC.

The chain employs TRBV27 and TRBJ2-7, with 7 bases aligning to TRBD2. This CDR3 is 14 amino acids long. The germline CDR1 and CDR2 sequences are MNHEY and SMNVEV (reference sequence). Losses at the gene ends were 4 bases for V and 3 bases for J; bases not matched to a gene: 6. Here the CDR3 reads CASSSGLGDYEQYF. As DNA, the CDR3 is TGTGCCAGCAGTTCCGGACTAGGGGACTACGAGCAGTACTTC.

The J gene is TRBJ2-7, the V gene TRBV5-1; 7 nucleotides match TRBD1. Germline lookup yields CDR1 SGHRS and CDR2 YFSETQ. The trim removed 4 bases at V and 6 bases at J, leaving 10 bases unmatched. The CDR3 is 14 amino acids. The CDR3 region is CASSPRGGLAEQYF. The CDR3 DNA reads TGCGCCAGCAGCCCCCGAGGGGGCCTCGCCGAGCAGTACTTC.

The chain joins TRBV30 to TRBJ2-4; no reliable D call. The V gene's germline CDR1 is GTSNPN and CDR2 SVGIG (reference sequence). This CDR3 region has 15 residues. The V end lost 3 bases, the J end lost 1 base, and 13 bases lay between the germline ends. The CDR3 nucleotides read TGTGCCTGGAGGCCCGACTGGTTGGCCAAAAACATTCAGTACTTC. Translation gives CAWRPDWLAKNIQYF.

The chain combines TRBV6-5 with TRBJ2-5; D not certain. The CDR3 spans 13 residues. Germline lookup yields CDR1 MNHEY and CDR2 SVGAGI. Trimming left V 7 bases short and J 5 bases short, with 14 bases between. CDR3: CASKMPGGETQYF. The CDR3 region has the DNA TGTGCCAGCAAGATGCCCGGTGGGGAGACCCAGTACTTC.

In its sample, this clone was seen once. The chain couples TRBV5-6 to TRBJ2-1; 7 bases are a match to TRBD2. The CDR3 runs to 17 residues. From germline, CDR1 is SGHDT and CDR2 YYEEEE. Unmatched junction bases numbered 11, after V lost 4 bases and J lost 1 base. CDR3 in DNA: TGTGCCAGCAGCCTCCCCCGCAAGCGGGGATCCTACAATGAGCAGTTCTTC. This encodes CASSLPRKRGSYNEQFF.

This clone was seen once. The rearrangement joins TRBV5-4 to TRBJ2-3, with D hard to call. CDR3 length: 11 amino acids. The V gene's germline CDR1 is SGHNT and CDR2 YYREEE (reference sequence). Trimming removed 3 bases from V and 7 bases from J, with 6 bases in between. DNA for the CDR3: TGTGCCAGCAGCTCCTCTTATACGCAGTATTTT. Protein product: CASSSSYTQYF.

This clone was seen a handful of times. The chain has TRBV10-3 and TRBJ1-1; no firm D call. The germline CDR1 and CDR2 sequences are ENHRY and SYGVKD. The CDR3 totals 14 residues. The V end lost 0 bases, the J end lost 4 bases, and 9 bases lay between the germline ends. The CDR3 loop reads CAISESGPGTEAFF. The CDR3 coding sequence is TGTGCCATCAGTGAGTCTGGACCGGGCACTGAAGCTTTCTTT.

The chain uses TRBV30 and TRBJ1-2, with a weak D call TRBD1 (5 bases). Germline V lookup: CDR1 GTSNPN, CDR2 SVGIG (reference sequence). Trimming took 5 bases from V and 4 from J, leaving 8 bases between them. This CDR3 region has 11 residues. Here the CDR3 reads CAWVQGYGYTF. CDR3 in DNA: TGTGCCTGGGTCCAGGGCTATGGCTACACCTTC.

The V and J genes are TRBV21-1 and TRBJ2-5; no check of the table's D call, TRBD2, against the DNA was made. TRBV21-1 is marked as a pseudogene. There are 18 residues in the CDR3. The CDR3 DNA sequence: TGTGCCAGCACCCCGGGCCCCCAACAGCGGGAGGGAACAGAGACCCAGTACTTC. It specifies CASTPGPQQREGTETQYF.

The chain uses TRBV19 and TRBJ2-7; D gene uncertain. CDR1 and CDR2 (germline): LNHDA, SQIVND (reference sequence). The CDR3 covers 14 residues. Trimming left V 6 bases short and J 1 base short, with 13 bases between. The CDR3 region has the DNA TGTGCCAGTAGGTTCCGGGTGGGGTCCTACGAGCAGTACTTC. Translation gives CASRFRVGSYEQYF. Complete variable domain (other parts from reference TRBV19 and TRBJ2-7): DGGITQSPKYLFRKEGQNVTLSCEQNLNHDAMYWYRQDPGQGLRLIYYSQIVNDFQKGDIAEGYSVSREKKESFPLTVTSAQKNPTAFYLCASRFRVGSYEQYFGPGTRLTVT.

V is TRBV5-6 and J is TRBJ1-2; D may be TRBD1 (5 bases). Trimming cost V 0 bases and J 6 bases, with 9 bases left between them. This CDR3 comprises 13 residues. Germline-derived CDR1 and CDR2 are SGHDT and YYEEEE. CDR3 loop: CASSLGPGDGYTF. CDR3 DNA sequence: TGTGCCAGCAGCTTGGGCCCGGGGGATGGCTACACCTTC.

This CDR3 reads CASSFQGQMNTEAFF. As DNA, the CDR3 is TGTGCCAGCAGCTTCCAAGGGCAGATGAACACTGAAGCTTTCTTT. The genes are TRBV11-2 and TRBJ1-1; no definite D call. V was clipped by 3 bases and J by 0 bases, with 11 bases between them. Germline CDR1 and CDR2: SGHAT and FQNNGV. This CDR3 has 15 amino acids.

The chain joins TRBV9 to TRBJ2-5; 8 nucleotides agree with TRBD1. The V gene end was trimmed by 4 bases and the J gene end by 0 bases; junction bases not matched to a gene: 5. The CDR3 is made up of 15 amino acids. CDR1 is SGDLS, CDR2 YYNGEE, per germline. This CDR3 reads CASSHGQGHQETQYF. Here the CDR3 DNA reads TGTGCCAGCAGCCATGGACAGGGACACCAAGAGACCCAGTACTTC. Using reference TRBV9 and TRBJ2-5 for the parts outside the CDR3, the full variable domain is DSGVTQTPKHLITATGQRVTLRCSPRSGDLSVYWYQQSLDQGLQFLIQYYNGEERAKGNILERFSAQQFPDLHSELNLSSLELGDSALYFCASSHGQGHQETQYFGPGTRLLVL.

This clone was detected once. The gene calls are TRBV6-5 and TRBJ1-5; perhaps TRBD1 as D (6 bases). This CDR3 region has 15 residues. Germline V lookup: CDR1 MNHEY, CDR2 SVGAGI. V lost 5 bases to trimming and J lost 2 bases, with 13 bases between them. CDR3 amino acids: CASSRQAVGNQPQHF. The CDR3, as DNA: TGTGCCAGCAGTAGACAGGCGGTAGGCAATCAGCCCCAGCATTTT.

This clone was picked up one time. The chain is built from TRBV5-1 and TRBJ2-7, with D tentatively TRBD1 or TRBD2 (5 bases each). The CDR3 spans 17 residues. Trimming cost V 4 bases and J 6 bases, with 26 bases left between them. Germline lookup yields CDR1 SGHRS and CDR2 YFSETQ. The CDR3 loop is CASSPWGGGARLGEQYF. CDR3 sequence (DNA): TGCGCCAGCAGCCCCTGGGGTGGGGGTGCTAGACTCGGCGAGCAGTACTTC.

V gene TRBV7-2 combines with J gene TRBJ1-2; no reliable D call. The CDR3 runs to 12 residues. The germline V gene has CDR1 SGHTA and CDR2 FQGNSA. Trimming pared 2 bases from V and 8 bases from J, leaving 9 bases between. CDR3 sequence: CASSLIGLGYTF. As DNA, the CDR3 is TGTGCCAGCAGCTTAATCGGGTTGGGCTACACCTTC.